The clone carrying this TCR beta chain was seen only a few times. Hyperthyroidism, newly diagnosed and lasting under 2 months, affected patients aged 18 to 65. This entry belongs to a study of T cells in Graves' hyperthyroidism and ophthalmopathy. About the research overall: Any treatment followed the collection of peripheral blood at initial diagnosis.

Regions amplified from RNA transcripts were the TCR beta CDR3 regions. TCR CDR3 regions were first amplified by RT-PCR with HTBI primers. TCRdb itself ran the multiplex PCR reads through MiXCR, one entry per CDR3 protein. The sample records hundreds of thousands of distinct CDR3 sequences, 14% being singletons. This TCR came from a woman between 18 and 29 years old with Graves' hyperthyroidism. The sample was blood.

CDR3 in DNA: TGTGCCAGCAGCCCTTTAAGGGCCAGACTAGACTCCTACGAGCAGTACTTC. Protein product: CASSPLRARLDSYEQYF. The V and J genes are TRBV4-2 and TRBJ2-7; D is possibly TRBD2 (6 bases). CDR1 is LGHNA and CDR2 is YNFKEQ in the germline V gene. The length of the CDR3 is 17 residues. Trimming took off 4 bases at V and 0 bases at J, with 19 bases between the two ends.